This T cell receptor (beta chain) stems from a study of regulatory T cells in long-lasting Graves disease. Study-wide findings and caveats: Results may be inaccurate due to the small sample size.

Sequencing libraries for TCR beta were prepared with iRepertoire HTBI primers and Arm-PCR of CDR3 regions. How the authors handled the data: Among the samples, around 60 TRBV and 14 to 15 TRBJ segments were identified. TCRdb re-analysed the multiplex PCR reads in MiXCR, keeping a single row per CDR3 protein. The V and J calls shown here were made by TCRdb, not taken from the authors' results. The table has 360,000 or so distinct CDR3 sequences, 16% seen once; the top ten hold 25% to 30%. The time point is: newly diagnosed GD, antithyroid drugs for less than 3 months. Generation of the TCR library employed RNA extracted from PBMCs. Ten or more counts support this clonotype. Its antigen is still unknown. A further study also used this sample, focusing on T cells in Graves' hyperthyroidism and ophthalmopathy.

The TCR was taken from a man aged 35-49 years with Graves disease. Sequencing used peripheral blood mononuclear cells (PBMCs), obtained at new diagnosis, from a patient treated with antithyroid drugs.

The CDR3 here is CSAILLGTDTQYF. The CDR3 DNA reads TGCAGTGCTATATTACTTGGCACAGATACGCAGTATTTT. The chain employs TRBV20-1 and TRBJ2-3; D ambiguous. The CDR3 spans 13 residues. The germline V and J ends were trimmed by 4 bases and 1 base, with 9 bases remaining between them. Germline CDR1 reads DFQATT; CDR2 reads SNEGSKA (reference sequence).